The rows below give T cell receptor beta chains drawn from one sample of a study of blood T cell repertoires in COVID-19. The assay was immunoSEQ multiplex PCR, and TCRdb's table has in-frame clones only and misses some. The sample yields roughly 150,000 clones, around 87% seen once. The specimen sequenced was peripheral blood. These receptors were collected from a human donor in a cohort sampled during active COVID-19. Each CDR3 is given with its conserved first and last residue. A D gene is named only where the DNA matches it firmly. Clone sizes are given selectively: once, few, many, or a class where the clone is expanded.

V: TRBV28; D: TRBD1; J: TRBJ2-7; size: -; CDR3: CASSTTGVGSYEQYF; DNA: TGTGCCAGCAGCACGACAGGGGTGGGCTCCTACGAGCAGTACTTC
V: TRBV6-5; D: -; J: TRBJ1-2; size: -; CDR3: CASSYSETSNYGYTF; DNA: TGTGCCAGCAGTTACTCCGAGACATCTAACTATGGCTACACCTTC
V: TRBV6-1; D: -; J: TRBJ2-7; size: -; CDR3: CASSEQAFNSYEQYF; DNA: TGTGCCAGCAGTGAGCAGGCATTCAACTCCTACGAGCAGTACTTC
V: TRBV7-2; D: -; J: TRBJ2-2; size: -; CDR3: CASSFLGGTGELFF; DNA: TGTGCCAGCAGCTTCTTGGGAGGTACCGGGGAGCTGTTTTTT
V: TRBV11-2; D: TRBD1; J: TRBJ2-5; size: -; CDR3: CASSFLDRGEETQYF; DNA: TGTGCCAGCAGCTTTTTGGACAGGGGAGAAGAGACCCAGTACTTC
V: TRBV28; D: -; J: TRBJ1-3; size: -; CDR3: CASSLWGAGNTIYF; DNA: TGTGCCAGCAGTTTATGGGGAGCTGGAAACACCATATATTTT
V: TRBV28; D: TRBD2; J: TRBJ2-3; size: -; CDR3: CASSPGLAGTDTQYF; DNA: TGTGCCAGCAGTCCCGGACTAGCGGGGACAGATACGCAGTATTTT
V: TRBV28; D: -; J: TRBJ1-2; size: -; CDR3: CASSRLGRHNYGYTF; DNA: TGTGCCAGCAGTCGTCTTGGGAGGCATAACTATGGCTACACCTTC
V: TRBV28; D: -; J: TRBJ1-2; size: -; CDR3: CASWANYGYTF; DNA: TGTGCCAGCTGGGCGAACTATGGCTACACCTTC
V: TRBV18; D: -; J: TRBJ1-1; size: -; CDR3: CASSEAQGSTEAFF; DNA: TGTGCCAGCTCAGAGGCCCAGGGGAGTACTGAAGCTTTCTTT
V: TRBV10-2; D: -; J: TRBJ1-1; size: few; CDR3: CASSGGALTEAFF; DNA: TGCGCCAGCAGTGGTGGGGCCCTCACTGAAGCTTTCTTT
V: TRBV15; D: -; J: TRBJ2-6; size: -; CDR3: CATSRDNSGANVLTF; DNA: TGTGCCACCAGCAGAGACAACTCTGGGGCCAACGTCCTGACTTTC
V: TRBV28; D: TRBD2; J: TRBJ2-3; size: -; CDR3: CASSLPPWGGGGTDTQYF; DNA: TGTGCCAGCAGTTTGCCACCATGGGGCGGGGGGGGCACAGATACGCAGTATTTT
V: TRBV18; D: TRBD2; J: TRBJ2-1; size: -; CDR3: CASSWGTSGNEQFF; DNA: TGTGCCAGCTCATGGGGGACTAGCGGTAATGAGCAGTTCTTC
V: TRBV3-1/TRBV3-2; D: TRBD1; J: TRBJ1-2; size: -; CDR3: CASSQGRTGFFRTF; DNA: TGTGCCAGCAGCCAAGGTCGGACAGGGTTCTTTCGGACCTTC
V: TRBV6-1; D: -; J: TRBJ1-2; size: -; CDR3: CASSDLDRNPYGYTF; DNA: TGTGCCAGCAGTGACCTTGACAGGAACCCCTATGGCTACACCTTC
V: TRBV2; D: TRBD1; J: TRBJ1-5; size: -; CDR3: CASRWTGGSVDQPQHF; DNA: TGTGCCAGCAGATGGACAGGGGGGTCAGTCGATCAGCCCCAGCATTTT
V: TRBV4-1; D: -; J: TRBJ2-7; size: -; CDR3: CASSQGRGSPYEQYF; DNA: TGCGCCAGCAGCCAAGGGAGAGGGAGCCCCTACGAGCAGTACTTC
V: TRBV7-6; D: -; J: TRBJ2-3; size: -; CDR3: CASSPERAGRTQYF; DNA: TGTGCCAGCAGCCCGGAGAGGGCGGGTCGTACGCAGTATTTT
V: TRBV9; D: TRBD2; J: TRBJ2-3; size: once; CDR3: CASSTWGGEHTDTQYF; DNA: TGTGCCAGCAGCACCTGGGGGGGAGAGCATACAGATACGCAGTATTTT
V: TRBV28; D: TRBD1; J: TRBJ2-3; size: -; CDR3: CASGRQGNTQYF; DNA: TGTGCCAGCGGCCGACAGGGAAATACGCAGTATTTT
V: TRBV2; D: -; J: TRBJ2-1; size: -; CDR3: CASRLTPEQFF; DNA: TGTGCCAGCAGACTCACGCCTGAGCAGTTCTTC
V: TRBV7-7; D: -; J: TRBJ2-5; size: -; CDR3: CASSRSGGSQETQYF; DNA: TGTGCCAGCAGCCGATCTGGGGGGAGCCAAGAGACCCAGTACTTC
V: TRBV5-1; D: TRBD1; J: TRBJ1-1; size: -; CDR3: CASSLETGSVSAEAFF; DNA: TGCGCCAGCAGCTTGGAGACAGGGTCAGTTTCGGCTGAAGCTTTCTTT
V: TRBV18; D: TRBD1; J: TRBJ2-6; size: once; CDR3: CASSPPRGTGASGANVLTF; DNA: TGTGCCAGCTCACCACCCCGGGGGACAGGGGCTTCGGGGGCCAACGTCCTGACTTTC
V: TRBV5-1; D: TRBD2; J: TRBJ2-7; size: -; CDR3: CASSLNGRYEQYF; DNA: TGCGCCAGCAGCTTGAACGGGAGGTACGAGCAGTACTTC
V: TRBV7-9; D: TRBD2; J: TRBJ2-1; size: -; CDR3: CASRSGGSFDEQFF; DNA: TGTGCCAGCAGGAGCGGGGGGTCTTTCGATGAGCAGTTCTTC